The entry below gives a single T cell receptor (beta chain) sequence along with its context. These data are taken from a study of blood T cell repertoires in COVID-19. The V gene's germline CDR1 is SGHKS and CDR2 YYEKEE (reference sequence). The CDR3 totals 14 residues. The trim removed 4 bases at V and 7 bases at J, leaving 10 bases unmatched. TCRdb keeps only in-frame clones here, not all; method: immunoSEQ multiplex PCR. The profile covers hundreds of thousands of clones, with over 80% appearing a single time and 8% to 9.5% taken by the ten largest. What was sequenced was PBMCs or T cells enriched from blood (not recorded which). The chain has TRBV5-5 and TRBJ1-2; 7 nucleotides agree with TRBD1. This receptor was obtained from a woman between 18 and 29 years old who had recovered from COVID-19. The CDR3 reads CASSPTQGVSGYTF. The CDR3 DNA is TGTGCCAGCAGCCCTACCCAGGGGGTAAGTGGCTACACCTTC.